This is a list of T cell receptor beta chains from one sample in a study of early T cells in non-severe SARS-CoV-2 infection. TCRdb itself ran the 5' RACE reads through MiXCR, one entry per CDR3 protein. Found here are under 100,000 distinct CDR3 sequences, 9.5% to 12% of them singletons; the top ten hold roughly 4.9%. The sequencing sample was made of whole blood. All receptors come from an adult who was a healthcare worker with PCR-confirmed SARS-CoV-2 infection or an uninfected control (not recorded which). Each CDR3 is given with its conserved first and last residue. Fields, in order: clone size, D gene, J gene, V gene, CDR3 protein, CDR3 DNA. D genes are given only for firm matches. Clone size, where shown, is once, few, many, or a class for clones that have expanded.

>many|TRBD2|TRBJ2-1|TRBV4-1
CASSRLAGGLNEQFF
TGCGCCAGCAGCCGCCTAGCGGGAGGGCTCAATGAGCAGTTCTTC
>many|-|TRBJ2-4|TRBV29-1
CSAVVGNIQYF
TGCAGCGCCGTTGTGGGGAACATTCAGTACTTC
>-|-|TRBJ2-7|TRBV5-5
CASSLSHYEQYF
TGTGCCAGCAGCTTGTCCCACTACGAGCAGTACTTC
>few|TRBD1|TRBJ2-6|TRBV28
CASSDVGTGGSGANVLTF
TGTGCCAGCAGTGACGTCGGGACAGGGGGCTCTGGGGCCAACGTCCTGACTTTC
>-|TRBD1|TRBJ2-3|TRBV29-1
CSVAVLGGRITDTQYF
TGCAGCGTAGCTGTCCTAGGGGGCCGCATCACAGATACGCAGTATTTT
>many|-|TRBJ1-1|TRBV14
CASSLYRSAEAFF
TGTGCCAGCAGCCTTTACAGGTCCGCCGAAGCTTTCTTT
>many|TRBD1|TRBJ1-1|TRBV20-1
CSASTGARDTEAFF
TGCAGTGCTTCTACAGGGGCGCGAGACACTGAAGCTTTCTTT
>-|-|TRBJ2-5|TRBV29-1
CSVEIAAKETQYF
TGCAGCGTTGAAATCGCAGCTAAAGAGACCCAGTACTTC
>many|TRBD1|TRBJ1-5|TRBV6-6
CASSYQGQNSNQPQHF
TGTGCCAGCAGTTATCAGGGACAGAATAGCAATCAGCCCCAGCATTTT
>many|TRBD1|TRBJ1-5|TRBV5-5
CASSFWTGTGNQPQHF
TGTGCCAGCAGCTTCTGGACCGGGACAGGGAATCAGCCCCAGCATTTT
>few|-|TRBJ2-2|TRBV5-1
CASSGRGPTGELFF
TGCGCCAGCAGCGGCAGGGGTCCCACCGGGGAGCTGTTTTTT
>-|TRBD1|TRBJ2-7|TRBV10-3
CAISVGTGDFYEQYF
TGTGCCATCAGTGTCGGGACAGGGGACTTCTACGAGCAGTACTTC
>many|-|TRBJ2-7|TRBV30
CAWAAISYEQYF
TGTGCCTGGGCCGCGATTTCCTACGAGCAGTACTTC
>-|TRBD1|TRBJ2-7|TRBV2
CASSGQGMKEQYF
TGTGCCAGCAGTGGACAGGGGATGAAGGAGCAGTACTTC
>few|TRBD1|TRBJ2-3|TRBV10-3
CAISESGQASSTDTQYF
TGTGCCATCAGTGAGTCTGGACAGGCAAGCTCGACAGATACGCAGTATTTT
>few|-|TRBJ2-7|TRBV11-2
CASSPGFGVGEQYF
TGTGCCAGCAGCCCGGGGTTTGGGGTAGGCGAGCAGTACTTC
>many|-|TRBJ1-5|TRBV14
CASSQDPAGEDYQPQHF
TGTGCCAGCAGCCAAGACCCAGCCGGGGAGGATTATCAGCCCCAGCATTTT
>many|-|TRBJ2-1|TRBV20-1
CSARLATDYNEQFF
TGCAGTGCTAGGTTAGCTACGGATTACAATGAGCAGTTCTTC
>-|-|TRBJ2-6|TRBV18
CASSPLIISGNSGANVLTF
TGTGCCAGCTCACCACTGATCATCTCAGGCAACTCTGGGGCCAACGTCCTGACTTTC
>few|-|TRBJ2-1|TRBV12-5
CASGSPGTSYNEQFF
TGTGCTAGTGGTAGTCCAGGGACTTCCTACAATGAGCAGTTCTTC
>few|TRBD1|TRBJ2-1|TRBV4-1
CASSQVRGTGGEQFF
TGCGCCAGCAGCCAAGTACGGGGGACAGGGGGCGAGCAGTTCTTC
>-|-|TRBJ1-1|TRBV30
CAWSFPTVLNTEAFF
TGTGCCTGGAGTTTTCCGACGGTCCTGAACACTGAAGCTTTCTTT
>many|-|TRBJ1-1|TRBV20-1
CSARDGGLGTEAFF
TGCAGTGCTAGAGATGGGGGGCTGGGGACTGAAGCTTTCTTT
>few|TRBD1|TRBJ2-5|TRBV5-1
CASSVGQGGSHGETQYF
TGCGCCAGCAGCGTGGGACAGGGAGGCAGCCATGGGGAGACCCAGTACTTC
>-|TRBD1|TRBJ1-1|TRBV18
CASSPSDRVTEAFF
TGTGCCAGCTCACCCTCGGACAGGGTGACTGAAGCTTTCTTT
>many|TRBD1|TRBJ2-2|TRBV12-3/TRBV12-4
CASSLWQGVDAGELFF
TGTGCCAGCAGTTTGTGGCAGGGGGTCGACGCCGGGGAGCTGTTTTTT
>many|-|TRBJ1-5|TRBV5-1
CASSRDGTSSNQPQHF
TGCGCCAGCAGCCGCGATGGGACAAGTAGCAATCAGCCCCAGCATTTT
>-|TRBD1|TRBJ1-4|TRBV2
CASRAEQGVGEKLFF
TGTGCCAGCAGAGCGGAACAGGGGGTTGGGGAAAAACTGTTTTTT
>few|-|TRBJ2-4|TRBV10-2
CASSVPGSKNIQYF
TGCGCCAGCAGTGTCCCCGGATCCAAAAACATTCAGTACTTC
>many|TRBD2|TRBJ2-1|TRBV19
CASSSNILAEANEQFF
TGTGCCAGTAGTTCCAACATCCTAGCGGAGGCTAATGAGCAGTTCTTC
>many|-|TRBJ1-2|TRBV29-1
CSVGSQHGYTF
TGCAGCGTCGGAAGTCAACATGGCTACACCTTC
>few|-|TRBJ2-3|TRBV11-3
CASSSGLPPISQYF
TGTGCCAGCAGCTCGGGACTGCCGCCAATTTCGCAGTATTTT
>-|-|TRBJ2-5|TRBV20-1
CSASPPQGNKGYHGETQYF
TGCAGTGCTAGTCCCCCCCAGGGAAACAAGGGCTACCACGGAGAGACCCAGTACTTC
>few|-|TRBJ2-1|TRBV5-5
CASSPTGQANEQFF
TGTGCCAGCAGCCCCACGGGGCAAGCAAATGAGCAGTTCTTC
>many|-|TRBJ1-2|TRBV27
CASSKTGNYGYTF
TGTGCCAGCAGTAAAACAGGGAACTATGGCTACACCTTC
>-|-|TRBJ2-3|TRBV19
CASSQGAPTDTQYF
TGTGCCAGTAGCCAAGGGGCACCCACAGATACGCAGTATTTT
>many|TRBD1|TRBJ1-2|TRBV19
CASSATGGSRYGYTF
TGTGCCAGTAGTGCTACAGGGGGTTCGCGGTATGGCTACACCTTC
>-|-|TRBJ2-3|TRBV5-5
CASSLTGSTDTQYF
TGTGCCAGCAGCTTGACAGGGTCCACAGATACGCAGTATTTT
>few|-|TRBJ1-5|TRBV27
CASSLSGGGNQPQHF
TGTGCCAGCAGTTTATCGGGAGGCGGGAATCAGCCCCAGCATTTT
>many|TRBD2|TRBJ2-7|TRBV19
CASSIERRTSVYEQYF
TGTGCCAGTAGTATTGAGCGACGGACTAGCGTCTACGAGCAGTACTTC
>few|-|TRBJ2-5|TRBV3-1
CASSQVGGKTQYF
TGTGCCAGCAGCCAAGTTGGAGGGAAGACCCAGTACTTC
>few|TRBD1|TRBJ2-5|TRBV6-6
CASSYSGGTGETQYF
TGTGCCAGCAGTTACTCTGGGGGGACAGGGGAGACCCAGTACTTC